Following are 13 T cell receptor beta chains from one sample sequenced in a study of blood T cell repertoires in COVID-19. TCRdb's copy holds only in-frame clones and misses some; the assay was immunoSEQ multiplex PCR. The sample holds fewer than 200,000 clones, about 80% seen once. The source material was peripheral blood. Source of these receptors: a man in his sixties with acute or convalescent COVID-19.

This rearrangement joins TRBV12-5 to TRBJ1-1; D remains ambiguous. The CDR3 spans 14 residues. V was shortened by 2 bases and J by 5 bases, with 12 bases between the two germline ends. Germline assignment: CDR1 LGHNT and CDR2 FRNRAP. The CDR3 DNA sequence: TGTGCTAGTGGTTTGCGGCAGTCGGGGACTGAAGCTTTCTTT. Translated, it gives CASGLRQSGTEAFF. The full variable domain, completed using reference TRBV12-5 and TRBJ1-1, is DARVTQTPRHKVTEMGQEVTMRCQPILGHNTVFWYRQTMMQGLELLAYFRNRAPLDDSGMPKDRFSAEMPDATLATLKIQPSEPRDSAVYFCASGLRQSGTEAFFGQGTRLTVV.

The CDR3 sequence is CATSVRQGAYGYTF. CDR3 in DNA: TGTGCCACCAGCGTAAGACAGGGCGCGTATGGCTACACCTTC. J is TRBJ1-2 and V is TRBV15; 7 bases map to TRBD1. This CDR3 comprises 14 residues. V gave up 5 bases and J gave up 5 bases; unmatched junction bases: 8. Looked up from germline, CDR1 is LNHNV and CDR2 is YYDKDF (reference sequence).

The J gene is TRBJ2-3, the V gene TRBV28; D might be TRBD2 (5 bases). Trimming took off 1 base at V and 1 base at J, with 9 bases between the two ends. The CDR3 totals 15 residues. The germline V gene encodes CDR1 MDHEN and CDR2 SYDVKM. The CDR3 sequence: CASSLSSSGTDTQYF. For the CDR3, the DNA is TGTGCCAGCAGTTTATCTAGTAGCGGCACAGATACGCAGTATTTT.

CDR3 coding DNA: TGTGCCAGTAGAACCCGGGACAGGGGTTATGGCTACACCTTC. Amino acids: CASRTRDRGYGYTF. The V call is TRBV19, the J call TRBJ1-2; TRBD1 matches 10 bases. This CDR3 is 14 amino acids long. Germline CDR1 LNHDA, CDR2 SQIVND (reference sequence). V was clipped by 6 bases and J by 5 bases; unmatched bases: 6.

This clone was counted between two and nine times. This chain connects TRBV5-1 to TRBJ2-7, with D unresolved. CDR1 is SGHRS and CDR2 is YFSETQ in the germline V gene. The ends were cut back, 4 bases at V and 6 bases at J, with 26 bases in the middle. The CDR3 loop spans 17 amino acids. CDR3 residues: CASSRVPGSNVKLEQYF. The CDR3 DNA reads as TGCGCCAGCAGCCGCGTGCCCGGTAGCAACGTGAAGCTCGAGCAGTACTTC.

This clone occurred a few times. The CDR3 nucleotides are TGTGCTAGTGGTTTGGGAGGACAGAGGGCCGCTTTCTTT. Residues: CASGLGGQRAAFF. The chain is built from TRBV12-5 and TRBJ1-1; a weak D match, TRBD1 (6 bases). The V end lost 1 base, the J end lost 11 bases, and 14 bases lay between the germline ends. CDR3 length equals 13 residues. The V gene's germline CDR1 is LGHNT and CDR2 FRNRAP.

The chain couples TRBV4-2 to TRBJ1-4; a possible D gene is TRBD1 (6 bases). This CDR3 region has 15 residues. Germline V lookup: CDR1 LGHNA, CDR2 YNFKEQ. The V and J ends lost 0 bases and 4 bases respectively, with 9 bases between them. CDR3 in DNA: TGTGCCAGCAGCCAAGATCCAGGGGTTAATGAAAAACTGTTTTTT. As protein: CASSQDPGVNEKLFF.

The chain joins TRBV7-3 to TRBJ1-1; the D gene is possibly TRBD1 (5 bases). V lost 1 base, J lost 1 base, and 10 bases lay in between. This CDR3 is built from 15 residues. Germline V CDR1 and CDR2: SGHTA, FQGTGA. The CDR3, as DNA: TGTGCCAGCAGCTTAATGGCAGGACAGAACACTGAAGCTTTCTTT. Amino acids: CASSLMAGQNTEAFF. The entire variable domain, with the rest obtained from reference TRBV7-3 and TRBJ1-1, is as follows: GAGVSQTPSNKVTEKGKYVELRCDPISGHTALYWYRQSLGQGPEFLIYFQGTGAADDSGLPNDRFFAVRPEGSVSTLKIQRTERGDSAVYLCASSLMAGQNTEAFFGQGTRLTVV.

To note about this clone: It is likely a read error, because the conserved phenylalanine at the end of the CDR3 is missing. The gene calls are TRBV27 and TRBJ1-2; 9 bases align to TRBD1. CDR1 MNHEY and CDR2 SMNVEV come from the germline V gene (reference sequence). V lost 3 bases to trimming and J lost 11 bases; unmatched junction nucleotides: 13. This CDR3 spans 15 amino acids. The CDR3 here is CASSFTGTGSFRYTL. The CDR3, as DNA: TGTGCCAGCAGTTTTACCGGGACAGGGAGTTTTCGGTACACCCTC.

Only one count was recorded for this clone. The rearrangement links TRBV19 to TRBJ2-1; 15 bases align to TRBD2. The CDR3 runs to 17 residues. The trim removed 0 bases at V and 12 bases at J, leaving 9 bases unmatched. Germline loops: CDR1 LNHDA, CDR2 SQIVND (reference sequence). DNA of the CDR3: TGTGCCAGTAGTATAGAAGGGACTAGCGGGGGGCGTTCATGGCAGTTCTTC. Its protein product is CASSIEGTSGGRSWQFF.

The V and J genes are TRBV5-1 and TRBJ2-1; 11 bases are shared with TRBD1. The V and J ends lost 0 bases and 6 bases, in that order; junction bases with no gene match: 5. CDR1 SGHRS and CDR2 YFSETQ come from the germline V gene. This CDR3 contains 16 residues. This CDR3 reads CASSLAGQGGFNEQFF. CDR3 bases: TGCGCCAGCAGCTTGGCGGGACAGGGGGGATTCAATGAGCAGTTCTTC.

V and J are TRBV3-1 (or the pseudogene TRBV3-2) and TRBJ1-1; D call uncertain. The germline V gene encodes CDR1 LGHDT and CDR2 YNNKEL (reference sequence). The CDR3 totals 12 residues. With 1 base removed from V and 5 bases from J, the gap between germline ends came to 5 bases. As DNA, the CDR3 is TGTGCCAGCAGCCAAGTTCCGACTGAAGCTTTCTTT. This translates into CASSQVPTEAFF.

The V and J genes are TRBV6-6 and TRBJ2-1; 10 positions match TRBD2. Germline values: CDR1 MNHNY, CDR2 SVGAGI (reference sequence). Trimming at V came to 11 bases and at J to 2 bases, leaving 12 bases not matched to a gene. The CDR3 extends over 16 amino acids. The chain's CDR3 is CAVAPPSGGTYNEQFF. The CDR3 coding sequence is TGTGCCGTCGCCCCCCCTAGCGGGGGAACCTACAATGAGCAGTTCTTC.